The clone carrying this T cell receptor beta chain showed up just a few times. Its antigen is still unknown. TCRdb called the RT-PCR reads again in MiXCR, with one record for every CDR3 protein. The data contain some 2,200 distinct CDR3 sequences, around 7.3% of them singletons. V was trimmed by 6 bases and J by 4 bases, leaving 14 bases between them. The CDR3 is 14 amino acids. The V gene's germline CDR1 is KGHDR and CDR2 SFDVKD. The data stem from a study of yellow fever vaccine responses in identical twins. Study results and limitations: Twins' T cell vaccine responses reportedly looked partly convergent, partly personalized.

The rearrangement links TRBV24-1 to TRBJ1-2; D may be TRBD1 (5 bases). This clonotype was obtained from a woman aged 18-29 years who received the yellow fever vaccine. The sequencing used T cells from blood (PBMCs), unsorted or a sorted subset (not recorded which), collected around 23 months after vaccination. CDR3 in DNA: TGTGCCACCAGTCGAGACGACAGCTCCTATGGCTACACCTTC. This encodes CATSRDDSSYGYTF.